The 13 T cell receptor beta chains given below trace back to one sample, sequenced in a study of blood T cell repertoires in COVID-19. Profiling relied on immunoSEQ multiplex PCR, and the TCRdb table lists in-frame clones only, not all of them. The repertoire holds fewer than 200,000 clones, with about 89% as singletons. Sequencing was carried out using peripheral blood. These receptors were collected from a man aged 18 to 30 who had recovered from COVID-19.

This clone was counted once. CDR3 amino acids: CASSSGQDYGYTF. The CDR3 bases are TGTGCCAGCTCATCGGGACAGGACTATGGCTACACCTTC. J is TRBJ1-2 and V is TRBV18; the match to TRBD1 covers 8 bases. V lost 5 bases and J lost 3; bases outside the gene matches: 2. The CDR3 totals 13 residues. CDR1 KGHSH and CDR2 LQKENI come from the germline V gene.

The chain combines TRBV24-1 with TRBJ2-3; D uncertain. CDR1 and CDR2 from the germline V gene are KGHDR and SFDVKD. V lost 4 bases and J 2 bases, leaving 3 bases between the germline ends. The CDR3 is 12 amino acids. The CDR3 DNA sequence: TGTGCCACCAGTGACTTCACAGATACGCAGTATTTT. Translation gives CATSDFTDTQYF.

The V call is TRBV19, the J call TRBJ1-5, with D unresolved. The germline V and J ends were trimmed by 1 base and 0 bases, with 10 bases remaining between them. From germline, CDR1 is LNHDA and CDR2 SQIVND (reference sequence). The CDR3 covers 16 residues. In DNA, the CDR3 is TGTGCCAGTAGTATAGCGGTCACTACTAGCAATCAGCCCCAGCATTTT. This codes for CASSIAVTTSNQPQHF.

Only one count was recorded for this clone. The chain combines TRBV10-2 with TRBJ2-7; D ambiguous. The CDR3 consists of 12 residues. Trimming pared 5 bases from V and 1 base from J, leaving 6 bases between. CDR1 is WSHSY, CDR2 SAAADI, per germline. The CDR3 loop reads CASSPVSYEQYF. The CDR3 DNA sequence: TGCGCCAGCAGTCCGGTATCCTACGAGCAGTACTTC.

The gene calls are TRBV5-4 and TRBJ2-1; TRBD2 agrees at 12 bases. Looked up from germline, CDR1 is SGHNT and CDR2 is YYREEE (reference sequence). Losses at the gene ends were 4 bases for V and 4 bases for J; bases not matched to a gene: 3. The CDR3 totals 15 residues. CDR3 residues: CASSPTSGGYNEQFF. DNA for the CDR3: TGTGCCAGCAGCCCGACTAGCGGGGGATACAATGAGCAGTTCTTC.

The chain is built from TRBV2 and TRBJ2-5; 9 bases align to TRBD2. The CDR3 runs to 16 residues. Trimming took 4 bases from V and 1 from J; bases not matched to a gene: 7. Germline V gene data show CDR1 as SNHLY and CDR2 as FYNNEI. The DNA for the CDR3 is TGTGCCAGCAGTGGCCTAGCGGGACACCTCCAAGAGACCCAGTACTTC. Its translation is CASSGLAGHLQETQYF.

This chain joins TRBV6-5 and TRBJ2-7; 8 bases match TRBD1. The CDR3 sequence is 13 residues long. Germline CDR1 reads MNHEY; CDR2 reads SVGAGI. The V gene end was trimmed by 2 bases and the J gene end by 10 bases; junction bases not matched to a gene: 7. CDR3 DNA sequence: TGTGCCAGCAGTTACCTGGACAGGGACAGTCAGTACTTC. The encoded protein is CASSYLDRDSQYF.

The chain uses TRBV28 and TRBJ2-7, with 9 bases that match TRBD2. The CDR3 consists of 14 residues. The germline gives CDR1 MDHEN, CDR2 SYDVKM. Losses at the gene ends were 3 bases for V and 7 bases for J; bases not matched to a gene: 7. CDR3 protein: CASSFAGGTGEQYF. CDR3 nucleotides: TGTGCCAGCAGTTTCGCGGGAGGGACGGGGGAGCAGTACTTC.

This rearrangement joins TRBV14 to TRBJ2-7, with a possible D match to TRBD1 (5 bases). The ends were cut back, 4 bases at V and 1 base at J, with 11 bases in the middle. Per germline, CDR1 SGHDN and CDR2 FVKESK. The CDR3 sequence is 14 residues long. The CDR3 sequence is CASSLTAVSYEQYF. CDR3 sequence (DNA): TGTGCCAGCAGCCTGACAGCAGTATCCTACGAGCAGTACTTC.

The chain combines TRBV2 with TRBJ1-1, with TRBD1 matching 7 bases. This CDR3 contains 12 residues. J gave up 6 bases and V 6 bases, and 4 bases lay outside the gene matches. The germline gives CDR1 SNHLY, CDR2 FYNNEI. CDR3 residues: CASSGQGAEAFF. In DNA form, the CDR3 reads TGTGCCAGCAGCGGCCAGGGGGCTGAAGCTTTCTTT.

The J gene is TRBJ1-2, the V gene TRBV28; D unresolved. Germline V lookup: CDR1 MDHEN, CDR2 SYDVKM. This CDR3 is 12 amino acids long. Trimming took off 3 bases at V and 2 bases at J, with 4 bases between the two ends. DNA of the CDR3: TGTGCCAGCAGTTTCCCAAACTATGGCTACACCTTC. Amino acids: CASSFPNYGYTF.

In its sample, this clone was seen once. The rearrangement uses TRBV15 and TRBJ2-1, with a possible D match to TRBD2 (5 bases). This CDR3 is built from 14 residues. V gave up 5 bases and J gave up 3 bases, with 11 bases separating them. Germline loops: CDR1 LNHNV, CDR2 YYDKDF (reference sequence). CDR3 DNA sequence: TGTGCCACCAGCTCGCACGGGGTCTACAATGAGCAGTTCTTC. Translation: CATSSHGVYNEQFF.

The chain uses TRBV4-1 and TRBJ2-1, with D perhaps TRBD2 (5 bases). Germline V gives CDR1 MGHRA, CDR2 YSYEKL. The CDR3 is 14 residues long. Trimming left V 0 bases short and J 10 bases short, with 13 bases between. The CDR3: CASSQDPERPEQFF. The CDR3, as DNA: TGCGCCAGCAGCCAAGATCCGGAGCGGCCAGAGCAGTTCTTC.